The 23 T cell receptor beta chains reported below all come from one sample, sequenced in a study of regulatory T cells in long-lasting Graves disease. Indicated time point: persistent/refractory GD, antithyroid drugs over 5 years with positive TRAb. RNA from PBMCs was the source of the TCR library. Libraries of TCR beta came from iRepertoire HTBI primers plus Arm-PCR of CDR3 regions. Via MiXCR, TCRdb re-called the multiplex PCR reads, giving one row per CDR3 protein. Altogether 360,000 or so distinct CDR3 sequences are present, roughly 24% being singletons, with the ten largest covering approximately 28%. The sample here was peripheral blood mononuclear cells (PBMCs), taken when the disease was refractory, from a patient treated with antithyroid drugs. These receptors all stem from a woman between 35 and 50 years old with Graves disease.

This clonotype appeared many times. V is TRBV28 and J is TRBJ2-7, with 9 nucleotides matching TRBD2. Germline CDR1 reads MDHEN; CDR2 reads SYDVKM. The CDR3 runs 15 residues. V lost 6 bases and J lost 2; bases outside the gene matches: 8. CDR3: CASSLLAGTAYEQYF. CDR3 bases: TGTGCCAGCAGCCTCCTAGCGGGGACCGCCTACGAGCAGTACTTC.

A word on this clonotype: The junction departs from germline at one end; a sequencing error may be responsible. This chain links TRBV5-6 with TRBJ2-1; D is unresolved. The CDR3 is made up of 12 amino acids. Germline CDR1 and CDR2: SGHDT and YYEEEE. For the CDR3, the DNA is TGTGCCAGCAGCACCGGGTTCAATGAGCAATTCTTC. Encoded protein: CASSTGFNEQFF.

Regarding this clonotype: A clone one base away is much larger, so this may be a read error. J is TRBJ2-7 and V is TRBV13; TRBD1 might be the D (6 bases). Trimming stripped 3 bases from V and 3 bases from J, with 18 bases between. The CDR3 length is 16 residues. Germline CDR1 reads PRHDT; CDR2 reads FYEKMQ (reference sequence). The CDR3 region is CASSFLGLRTDYEQYF. The CDR3 DNA reads TGTGCCAGCAGCTTCCTCGGCCTGAGGACAGACTACGAGCAGTACTTC.

The CDR3 sequence is CAISEGVYSNQPQHF. As DNA, the CDR3 is TGTGCCATCAGTGAAGGAGTATATAGCAATCAGCCCCAGCATTTT. This chain links TRBV10-3 with TRBJ1-5; unclear D gene. The CDR3 is 15 amino acids. The germline V gene has CDR1 ENHRY and CDR2 SYGVKD. V dropped 3 bases and J dropped 0 bases, with 9 bases sitting between them.

This clonotype was picked up many times. The rearrangement uses TRBV28 and TRBJ1-1; D remains ambiguous. Trimming removed 8 bases at V and 0 bases at J, with 10 bases between. Germline CDR1 MDHEN, CDR2 SYDVKM. CDR3 length: 13 residues. For the CDR3, the DNA is TGTGCCAGCGGATCTTCAGTGAACACTGAAGCTTTCTTT. It codes for CASGSSVNTEAFF.

Many counts were recorded for this clonotype. The J gene is TRBJ1-4, the V gene TRBV28; D perhaps matches TRBD1 (5 bases). In germline, CDR1 is MDHEN, CDR2 SYDVKM. V shed 7 bases and J shed 0 bases, with 9 bases lying between them. There are 14 residues in the CDR3. The CDR3: CASIGGSTNEKLFF. CDR3 bases: TGTGCCAGCATTGGGGGATCAACTAATGAAAAACTGTTTTTT.

The gene calls are TRBV20-1 and TRBJ2-7; D unclear. The CDR3 extends over 11 amino acids. CDR1 and CDR2 (germline): DFQATT, SNEGSKA (reference sequence). V gave up 1 base and J gave up 4 bases, with 5 bases separating them. Written as DNA, the CDR3 is TGCAGTGCTAGAGCGGCGTACGAGCAGTACTTC. Protein product: CSARAAYEQYF.

This clonotype has at least ten counts. V gene TRBV12-3 or TRBV12-4 combines with J gene TRBJ2-5; TRBD1 matches at 9 bases. The V and J ends lost 7 bases and 2 bases, in that order; junction bases with no gene match: 8. This CDR3 is 15 amino acids long. CDR3 sequence reads: CASTKDRGRQETQYF. For the CDR3, the DNA is TGTGCCAGCACTAAGGACAGGGGACGGCAAGAGACCCAGTACTTC.

This chain uses TRBV7-3 with TRBJ1-2, with TRBD1 as a possible D gene (6 bases). The germline V and J ends were trimmed by 8 bases and 3 bases, with 16 bases remaining between them. Germline V CDR1 and CDR2: SGHTA, FQGTGA. The CDR3 loop spans 14 amino acids. The DNA for the CDR3 is TGTGCCAGCTCCAGGGGCGGAATGGACTATGGCTACACCTTC. Its protein is CASSRGGMDYGYTF. The full variable domain, its missing parts supplied by reference TRBV7-3 and TRBJ1-2, is GAGVSQTPSNKVTEKGKYVELRCDPISGHTALYWYRQSLGQGPEFLIYFQGTGAADDSGLPNDRFFAVRPEGSVSTLKIQRTERGDSAVYLCASSRGGMDYGYTFGSGTRLTVV.

The chain has TRBV18 and TRBJ1-5; weak D call: TRBD1 (6 bases). The CDR3 loop spans 16 amino acids. V lost 4 bases to trimming and J lost 4 bases, with 17 bases between them. Germline CDR1 and CDR2: KGHSH and LQKENI. CDR3 protein: CASSRVSGVWNQPQHF. In DNA form, the CDR3 reads TGTGCCAGCTCACGAGTCTCAGGGGTTTGGAATCAGCCCCAGCATTTT.

The chain joins TRBV20-1 to TRBJ2-7; D may be TRBD1 or TRBD2 (5 bases each). The V end was cut by 0 bases, the J end by 9 bases, with 12 bases between. The CDR3 sequence is 12 residues long. CDR1 and CDR2 from the germline V gene are DFQATT and SNEGSKA (reference sequence). The DNA for the CDR3 is TGCAGTGCTAGAGATATGGGGGACGGGCAGTACTTC. Translating gives CSARDMGDGQYF.

V usage is TRBV6-1 and J usage is TRBJ2-5; TRBD2 agrees at 8 bases. The J call could be wrong; TRBJ2-1 is a better fit for the DNA end. Germline loops: CDR1 MNHNS, CDR2 SASEGT. The CDR3 covers 15 residues. Here the CDR3 DNA reads TGTGCCAGCCGATACAGACTAGCGAGAGACAATGAGCAGTTCTTC. Amino acid sequence: CASRYRLARDNEQFF.

This clonotype was counted a few times. One base away lies a much larger clone, so this may be a sequencing read error. Without the conserved terminal phenylalanine or tryptophan, this CDR3 likely stems from a read error. J is TRBJ2-7 and V is TRBV27; the D gene is possibly TRBD1 (6 bases). Trimming shortened V by 5 bases and J by 7 bases, and 21 bases separated the two germline ends. Germline lookup yields CDR1 MNHEY and CDR2 SMNVEV (reference sequence). There are 15 residues in the CDR3. The CDR3 DNA reads as TGTGCCAGCAGTCCCGGGCAGGGGTCTTTGAAGGAGCAGTACTCC. It yields the protein CASSPGQGSLKEQYS.

This clonotype was found once. The rearrangement joins TRBV9 to TRBJ1-6; 9 positions match TRBD1. The CDR3 runs 15 residues. The V gene's germline CDR1 is SGDLS and CDR2 YYNGEE. J gave up 10 bases and V 2 bases, and 7 bases lay outside the gene matches. The CDR3 DNA reads as TGTGCCAGCAGCGTGATGGACAGGGGTAACTCACCCCTCCACTTT. It specifies CASSVMDRGNSPLHF.

CDR3 coding DNA: TGCAGTGCACCTAGCGGGAGGGCCCCCGATGAGCAGTTCTTC. Its protein is CSAPSGRAPDEQFF. The V gene is TRBV20-1, the J gene TRBJ2-1, with 12 bases fitting TRBD2. Germline V gives CDR1 DFQATT, CDR2 SNEGSKA (reference sequence). J lost 8 bases, V lost 6 bases, and 8 bases had no gene match. The CDR3 runs to 14 residues.

In its sample, this clonotype was seen a few times. V is TRBV29-1 and J is TRBJ2-4; 9 bases map to TRBD1. Germline lookup yields CDR1 SQVTM and CDR2 ANQGSEA. Trimming took 4 bases from V and 7 from J; bases not matched to a gene: 2. This CDR3 comprises 12 residues. The DNA for the CDR3 is TGCAGCGTTGGGACAGGGGAGAACATTCAGTACTTC. It encodes CSVGTGENIQYF.

The gene calls are TRBV28 and TRBJ1-2; possible D gene TRBD1, 6 bases. V was cut by 7 bases and J by 2 bases, with 17 bases left in between. Germline CDR1 and CDR2: MDHEN and SYDVKM. The CDR3 is 15 amino acids. This CDR3 is CASTINGQTNYGYTF. The CDR3 DNA is TGTGCCAGCACCATCAACGGACAGACGAACTATGGCTACACCTTC.

The chain carries TRBV30 and TRBJ1-5; D gene ambiguous. Trimming removed 2 bases at V and 1 base at J, with 9 bases between. Germline CDR1 is GTSNPN and CDR2 is SVGIG (reference sequence). The CDR3 has 14 amino acids. The CDR3 nucleotides read TGTGCCTGGAGTCAAGGGCCCAGCAATCAGCCCCAGCATTTT. Protein: CAWSQGPSNQPQHF.

This clonotype was seen repeatedly, ten times or more. This chain connects TRBV13 to TRBJ2-2; D gene uncertain. This CDR3 is 15 amino acids long. Germline CDR1 reads PRHDT; CDR2 reads FYEKMQ (reference sequence). The ends were cut back, 3 bases at V and 1 base at J, with 9 bases in the middle. In DNA, the CDR3 is TGTGCCAGCAGCTTGGTGCAGCTGAACACCGGGGAGCTGTTTTTT. This translates into CASSLVQLNTGELFF.

As for this clonotype: At one boundary the junction diverges from the germline segment, which might be a read error. The CDR3 is CVSSLGTYYGYTF. DNA for the CDR3: TGCGTCAGCAGCTTGGGCACCTACTATGGCTACACCTTC. This rearrangement joins TRBV11-1 to TRBJ1-2; the D is unclear. Germline lookup yields CDR1 SGHAT and CDR2 FQDESV (reference sequence). This CDR3 comprises 13 residues.

The chain couples TRBV19 to TRBJ2-6; D perhaps matches TRBD1 (5 bases). The CDR3 has 16 amino acids. Germline assignment: CDR1 LNHDA and CDR2 SQIVND (reference sequence). Trimming took off 3 bases at V and 2 bases at J, with 11 bases between the two ends. The CDR3 sequence: CASSIFGAAGANVLTF. The CDR3 DNA is TGTGCCAGTAGTATTTTTGGGGCAGCTGGGGCCAACGTCCTGACTTTC.

This clonotype was counted ten times or more. The rearrangement links TRBV7-9 to TRBJ2-7; D call uncertain. The V gene's germline CDR1 is SEHNR and CDR2 FQNEAQ (reference sequence). The CDR3 length is 15 residues. V was clipped by 4 bases and J by 0 bases, with 13 bases between them. The CDR3 DNA follows: TGTGCCAGCAGCTCCCTACAGCCCCACTCCTACGAGCAGTACTTC. It codes for CASSSLQPHSYEQYF.

The chain is built from TRBV6-9 and TRBJ2-3, with unresolved D. V shed 3 bases and J shed 4 bases, with 11 bases lying between them. CDR1 MNHGY and CDR2 SVAAGI come from the germline V gene. The CDR3 covers 14 residues. The CDR3 protein is CASSYLLSSDTQYF. CDR3 nucleotides: TGTGCCAGCAGTTACCTCCTAAGTTCAGATACGCAGTATTTT.